The clone carrying this T cell receptor (beta chain) was counted a few times. This entry belongs to a study of blood T cell repertoires in COVID-19. Looking at the study overall: From the United States, Italy and Spain came samples of acute and convalescent COVID-19.

In the authors' workflow: Nucleated cell counts were estimated from reference gene primer amplification. The protocol was immunoSEQ multiplex PCR, while the TCRdb copy is restricted to in-frame clones and leaves out a portion. The V and J calls and clone size are taken from that table; D and trimming were inferred from the DNA. The profile shows approximately 75,000 clones, roughly 70% of them singletons. This CDR3 is built from 14 residues. V lost 3 bases and J lost 1; bases outside the gene matches: 2. Germline assignment: CDR1 SGHTA and CDR2 FQGNSA. The origin of this receptor is a human donor with acute or convalescent COVID-19. The donor label of this sample is uncertain. The chain uses TRBV7-2 and TRBJ1-1; 7 positions agree with TRBD1. Sequencing input: peripheral blood. The CDR3 sequence: CASSLRQGNTEAFF. CDR3 nucleotides: TGTGCCAGCAGCTTGAGACAGGGGAACACTGAAGCTTTCTTT.